Listed here are 6 T cell receptor beta chains from one sample, sequenced in a study of T cell clonality in common variable immunodeficiency. TCRdb keeps only in-frame clones here, not all; method: immunoSEQ multiplex PCR. This sample has roughly 50,000 clones, each found more than once. Sequencing was performed on peripheral blood mononuclear cells. The receptors originated from a person aged 18 to 75 in good health.

This clone appeared many times. The read ends 3 residues shy of where the CDR3 ends; the end is completed using the germline J gene. The J gene is TRBJ2-3, the V gene TRBV20-1; 9 bases line up with TRBD2. CDR1 and CDR2 from the germline V gene are DFQATT and SNEGSKA (reference sequence). The CDR3 extends over 15 amino acids. The ends lost 0 bases at V and 4 bases at J; junction bases unmatched: 5. The CDR3 DNA, read in part, is TGCAGTGCTAGAGATGGCGGGAGGGCCGCAGATACG. Its protein product is CSARDGGRAADT. The whole CDR3 sequence is CSARDGGRAADTQYF.

This clone was counted ten times or more. The read ends 3 residues early relative to the CDR3; the germline J gene fills the gap. The chain recombines TRBV12-3 or TRBV12-4 with TRBJ2-1; TRBD2 agrees at 12 bases. CDR3 size: 18 residues. V shed 5 bases and J 5 bases; nucleotides not matched to a gene: 13. CDR3 bases read: TGTGCCAGCAGTCAGCCAACCCCTAGCGGGGGGGACAACAATGAG. Translation gives CASSQPTPSGGDNNE. From start to end, the CDR3 is CASSQPTPSGGDNNEQFF.

This clone was observed many times. The sequenced fragment ends 3 residues before the CDR3 boundary, so the rest is inferred from the germline J gene. The rearrangement uses TRBV5-1 and TRBJ2-7; D could derive from TRBD1 or TRBD2 (7 bases each). V lost 0 bases to trimming and J lost 4 bases, with 14 bases between them. In germline, CDR1 is SGHRS, CDR2 YFSETQ. The CDR3 is 15 residues long. The DNA read from the CDR3 is TGCGCCAGCAGCTTGGAGGGGGCGGGAGCGTACGAG. As protein: CASSLEGAGAYE. The whole CDR3 sequence reads CASSLEGAGAYEQYF.

This clone was picked up many times. The read terminates 3 residues before the CDR3 end, so the remaining end is supplied by the germline J gene. The V call is TRBV20-1, the J call TRBJ2-3; 12 nucleotides align to TRBD2. Germline V CDR1 and CDR2: DFQATT, SNEGSKA (reference sequence). This CDR3 is built from 15 residues. V lost 2 bases to trimming and J lost 2 bases; unmatched junction nucleotides: 2. The sequenced part of the CDR3 DNA is TGCAGTGCTAGACTAGCGGGAGGGACCACAGATACG. It specifies CSARLAGGTTDT. The CDR3, in full, reads CSARLAGGTTDTQYF.

This clone appeared many times. An end of the junction differs from the germline gene, which may be a read error. From the germline J gene comes the end of the CDR3, since the read stops 3 residues before it. The chain combines TRBV7-7 with TRBJ2-3, with 9 bases identical to TRBD2. Germline assignment: CDR1 SSHAT and CDR2 FNYEAQ (reference sequence). The CDR3 extends over 14 amino acids. The sequenced part of the CDR3 DNA is TGTGCTAGCAGCCTGATAGCGGGAGCAGATACG. This sequence encodes CASSLIAGADT. Given in full, the CDR3 is CASSLIAGADTQYF.

The table lists this clone with a few counts. The CDR3 end falls 3 residues outside the read, so it is completed with the germline J gene. V and J are TRBV5-5 and TRBJ2-2, with D possibly being TRBD1 (5 bases). CDR1 and CDR2 from the germline V gene are SGHKS and YYEKEE (reference sequence). This CDR3 region has 14 residues. Partial CDR3 DNA: TGTGCCAGCAGCTCAAGCTCTGGGGCCAACGTG. Translating it yields CASSSSSGANV. The whole CDR3 reads CASSSSSGANVLFF. The whole variable domain, remainder taken from reference TRBV5-5 and TRBJ2-2, is DAGVTQSPTHLIKTRGQQVTLRCSPISGHKSVSWYQQVLGQGPQFIFQYYEKEERGRGNFPDRFSARQFPNYSSELNVNALLLGDSALYLCASSSSSGANVLFFGEGSRLTVL.